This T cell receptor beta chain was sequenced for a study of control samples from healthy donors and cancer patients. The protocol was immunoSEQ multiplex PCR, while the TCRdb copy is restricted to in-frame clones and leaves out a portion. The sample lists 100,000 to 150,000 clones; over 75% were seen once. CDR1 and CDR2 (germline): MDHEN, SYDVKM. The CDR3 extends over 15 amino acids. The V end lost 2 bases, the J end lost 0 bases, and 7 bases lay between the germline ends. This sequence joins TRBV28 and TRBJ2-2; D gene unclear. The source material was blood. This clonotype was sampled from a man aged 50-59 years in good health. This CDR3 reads CASSLTVTNTGELFF. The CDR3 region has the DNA TGTGCCAGCAGTTTAACAGTGACGAACACCGGGGAGCTGTTTTTT.